What follows are 25 T cell receptor beta chains derived from one specimen sequenced in a study of shared clonotypes between healthy human individuals. Using immunoSEQ multiplex PCR, the repertoire was profiled, and TCRdb retains in-frame clones only, with some absent. This sample yields 2.5 million or so clones, of which more than 80% are seen a single time; about 0.13% belongs to the top ten. The sequenced sample consisted of naive CD4+ T cells sorted from blood. Sample subset: CD45RA+ positively selected. Every receptor here comes from a man between 18 and 35 years old in good health.

The rearrangement links TRBV6-5 to TRBJ2-7; 9 bases are shared with TRBD1. There are 14 residues in the CDR3. The germline V gene encodes CDR1 MNHEY and CDR2 SVGAGI. V was clipped by 0 bases and J by 5 bases; unmatched bases: 2. The CDR3 coding sequence is TGTGCCAGCAGTTACTCGGACAGGGGACACGAGCAGTACTTC. It specifies CASSYSDRGHEQYF.

With respect to this clone: Other DNA sequences in this specimen translate into the identical CDR3. The chain has TRBV7-3 and TRBJ2-5, with D uncertain. The V end lost 5 bases, the J end lost 5 bases, and 12 bases lay between the germline ends. CDR1 is SGHTA, CDR2 FQGTGA, per germline. The CDR3 loop spans 13 amino acids. The CDR3 region is CASSPSVLETQYF. The CDR3 DNA reads as TGTGCCAGCAGCCCCTCCGTTTTGGAGACCCAGTACTTC.

The V and J genes are TRBV2 and TRBJ2-2; maybe TRBD2 (6 bases). Trimming took off 7 bases at V and 5 bases at J, with 11 bases between the two ends. The CDR3 extends over 13 amino acids. Per the germline V gene, CDR1 is SNHLY and CDR2 is FYNNEI. The CDR3 loop reads CASIGGPTGELFF. As DNA, the CDR3 is TGTGCCAGCATCGGAGGGCCGACCGGGGAGCTGTTTTTT.

The V call is TRBV6-5, the J call TRBJ2-1, with D possibly matching TRBD1 (6 bases). The germline V gene encodes CDR1 MNHEY and CDR2 SVGAGI. The CDR3 has 14 residues. V lost 6 bases, J lost 3 bases, and 12 bases lay in between. The CDR3 sequence is CASRPTDSYNEQFF. The CDR3 DNA reads TGTGCCAGCAGGCCAACGGACAGCTACAATGAGCAGTTCTTC.

About this clone itself: The same CDR3 can be traced to other DNA sequences in this sample. J is TRBJ2-3 and V is TRBV28, with 9 bases matching TRBD1. Germline loops: CDR1 MDHEN, CDR2 SYDVKM. The CDR3 consists of 16 residues. V lost 4 bases, J lost 0 bases, and 5 bases stayed unmatched. The CDR3 DNA sequence: TGTGCCAGCAGTTCCTCCGGGACAGGGAGCACAGATACGCAGTATTTT. Its translation: CASSSSGTGSTDTQYF.

This clone was counted only a few times. CDR3 coding DNA: TGTGCCAGCAGTTACGACAGGCACCAAGAGACCCAGTACTTC. It encodes CASSYDRHQETQYF. The rearrangement links TRBV6-6 to TRBJ2-5, with D perhaps TRBD1 (6 bases). The CDR3 has 14 residues. From germline, CDR1 is MNHNY and CDR2 SVGAGI (reference sequence). Between the trimmed V and J ends, which lost 2 bases and 0 bases, there was a span of 7 bases.

The J gene is TRBJ2-5, the V gene TRBV5-1, with 8 bases identical to TRBD1. The ends lost 4 bases at V and 0 bases at J; junction bases unmatched: 8. There are 16 residues in the CDR3. Germline CDR1 and CDR2: SGHRS and YFSETQ. The CDR3 DNA reads as TGCGCCAGCAGCCTCCCGACAGGGGTGGACCAAGAGACCCAGTACTTC. Its translation is CASSLPTGVDQETQYF.

The chain has TRBV28 and TRBJ2-7; D uncertain. V lost 6 bases to trimming and J lost 0 bases, with 15 bases between them. The CDR3 consists of 15 residues. Germline V gives CDR1 MDHEN, CDR2 SYDVKM. CDR3 loop: CASSPTIPTSYEQYF. In nucleotides, the CDR3 is TGTGCCAGCAGCCCGACGATACCAACCTCCTACGAGCAGTACTTC.

CDR3: CAWSGGGDRKTQYF. The CDR3 bases are TGTGCCTGGAGTGGGGGAGGGGATAGGAAGACCCAGTACTTC. This chain connects TRBV30 to TRBJ2-5; 7 bases are shared with TRBD2. This CDR3 has 14 amino acids. Germline CDR1 reads GTSNPN; CDR2 reads SVGIG (reference sequence). J was trimmed by 6 bases and V by 1 base; bases with no gene match: 8.

The J gene is TRBJ2-7, the V gene TRBV27, with 14 positions matching TRBD2. The CDR3 has 14 residues. The germline V gene has CDR1 MNHEY and CDR2 SMNVEV (reference sequence). The V and J ends lost 5 bases and 6 bases, in that order; junction bases with no gene match: 3. For the CDR3, the DNA is TGTGCCAGCAGTGGGGGACTAGCGGGAGTCGAGCAGTACTTC. It translates to CASSGGLAGVEQYF.

This clone has more than one count but fewer than ten. The gene calls are TRBV5-3 and TRBJ2-2; D gene uncertain. TRBV5-3 is an ORF; its function is uncertain. Trimming took 7 bases from V and 4 from J, leaving 23 bases between them. The CDR3 covers 17 residues. CDR3 nucleotides: TGTGCCAGAGAGGATAGACGCCGAGGTTCTTTCACCGGGGAGCTGTTTTTT. It codes for CAREDRRRGSFTGELFF.

This sequence joins TRBV2 and TRBJ2-2, with TRBD1 identical over 9 bases. This CDR3 is built from 15 residues. V trimming: 7 bases; J trimming: 4 bases; junction bases outside the gene matches: 7. CDR1 and CDR2 from the germline V gene are SNHLY and FYNNEI. In DNA form, the CDR3 reads TGTGCCAGCAATCCGTGGACAGGGGTCACCGGGGAGCTGTTTTTT. Protein product: CASNPWTGVTGELFF.

The rearrangement links TRBV19 to TRBJ1-4, with TRBD1 matching 7 bases. With 2 bases clipped from V and 8 bases from J, the junction kept 5 bases outside the gene matches. Germline CDR1 and CDR2: LNHDA and SQIVND (reference sequence). The CDR3 is 14 amino acids. The CDR3 DNA reads TGTGCCAGTAGTATATCAGGGGGAGGCGAAAAACTGTTTTTT. This gives the protein CASSISGGGEKLFF. Drawing the rest from reference TRBV19 and TRBJ1-4, the complete variable domain is DGGITQSPKYLFRKEGQNVTLSCEQNLNHDAMYWYRQDPGQGLRLIYYSQIVNDFQKGDIAEGYSVSREKKESFPLTVTSAQKNPTAFYLCASSISGGGEKLFFGSGTQLSVL.

The chain couples TRBV10-1 to TRBJ2-1, with 12 bases aligning to TRBD2. Per germline, CDR1 WNHNN and CDR2 SYGVQD (reference sequence). J gave up 5 bases and V 4 bases, and 3 bases lay outside the gene matches. The CDR3 is 15 amino acids. The CDR3 loop reads CASSGLAGVNNEQFF. The CDR3 DNA sequence: TGCGCCAGCAGTGGACTAGCGGGAGTGAACAATGAGCAGTTCTTC.

The V gene is TRBV28, the J gene TRBJ1-5, with D unclear. Trimming pared 3 bases from V and 10 bases from J, leaving 7 bases between. The CDR3 consists of 11 residues. In germline, CDR1 is MDHEN, CDR2 SYDVKM. The CDR3 DNA follows: TGTGCCAGCAGTTTCAGAGGACCCCAGCATTTT. Translation: CASSFRGPQHF.

The chain joins TRBV5-6 to TRBJ1-5, with D perhaps TRBD1 (5 bases). The CDR3 consists of 14 residues. The V end was cut by 4 bases, the J end by 3 bases, with 11 bases between. Looked up from germline, CDR1 is SGHDT and CDR2 is YYEEEE. The CDR3 spells CASSLQGINQPQHF. In DNA form, the CDR3 reads TGTGCCAGCAGCCTCCAGGGAATCAATCAGCCCCAGCATTTT.

The V call is TRBV11-2, the J call TRBJ2-7; D ambiguous. There are 14 residues in the CDR3. Germline values: CDR1 SGHAT, CDR2 FQNNGV. V was shortened by 5 bases and J by 0 bases, with 11 bases between the two germline ends. CDR3 sequence (DNA): TGTGCCAGCAGCCCCTTGAAGGGCTCCTACGAGCAGTACTTC. This gives the protein CASSPLKGSYEQYF. The whole variable domain, filled in from reference TRBV11-2 and TRBJ2-7, reads EAGVAQSPRYKIIEKRQSVAFWCNPISGHATLYWYQQILGQGPKLLIQFQNNGVVDDSQLPKDRFSAERLKGVDSTLKIQPAKLEDSAVYLCASSPLKGSYEQYFGPGTRLTVT.

The V and J genes are TRBV2 and TRBJ2-5; D not certain. Trimming pared 1 base from V and 3 bases from J, leaving 6 bases between. Germline CDR1 reads SNHLY; CDR2 reads FYNNEI. CDR3 length: 13 amino acids. In DNA form, the CDR3 reads TGTGCCAGCAGTGAAGAAATAAAAGAGACCCAGTACTTC. It specifies CASSEEIKETQYF.

With regard to this clone: One end of the junction does not line up with germline, which may come from a read error. V is TRBV5-1 and J is TRBJ2-1; 8 positions match TRBD2. Per germline, CDR1 SGHRS and CDR2 YFSETQ. This CDR3 has 15 residues. CDR3 region: CASRFSGSAYNEQFF. CDR3 coding DNA: TGCGCCAGCCGCTTCAGCGGGAGCGCCTACAATGAGCAGTTCTTC.

The rearrangement links TRBV4-1 to TRBJ1-5; 8 positions match TRBD1. V lost 0 bases to trimming and J lost 6 bases; unmatched junction nucleotides: 10. CDR3 length: 17 amino acids. Germline V lookup: CDR1 MGHRA, CDR2 YSYEKL. The CDR3 bases are TGCGCCAGCAGCCAAGAGGGTGAGACAGGGGTGGTTCAGCCCCAGCATTTT. This translates into CASSQEGETGVVQPQHF.

The rearrangement uses TRBV7-9 and TRBJ2-1; 10 bases are a match to TRBD1. After removal of 3 bases from V and 5 bases from J, the junction contained 16 bases not matched to a gene. Germline CDR1 SEHNR, CDR2 FQNEAQ (reference sequence). This CDR3 comprises 19 residues. In DNA form, the CDR3 reads TGTGCCAGCAGCTTCACGTTAAGATTCGACAGGGGGCTCGACAATGAGCAGTTCTTC. Its translation is CASSFTLRFDRGLDNEQFF. Full variable domain (rest looked up from reference TRBV7-9 and TRBJ2-1): DTGVSQNPRHKITKRGQNVTFRCDPISEHNRLYWYRQTLGQGPEFLTYFQNEAQLEKSRLLSDRFSAERPKGSFSTLEIQRTEQGDSAMYLCASSFTLRFDRGLDNEQFFGPGTRLTVL.

The V call is TRBV9, the J call TRBJ2-7; D is ambiguous. The CDR3 contains 15 residues. CDR1 SGDLS and CDR2 YYNGEE come from the germline V gene. Trimming took off 0 bases at V and 3 bases at J, with 13 bases between the two ends. Here the CDR3 DNA reads TGTGCCAGCAGCGTAGGGGCGGCGGAGAACTACGAGCAGTACTTC. Protein sequence: CASSVGAAENYEQYF. The full variable domain, with the rest looked up from reference TRBV9 and TRBJ2-7, is DSGVTQTPKHLITATGQRVTLRCSPRSGDLSVYWYQQSLDQGLQFLIQYYNGEERAKGNILERFSAQQFPDLHSELNLSSLELGDSALYFCASSVGAAENYEQYFGPGTRLTVT.

The chain links TRBV4-1 to TRBJ1-6, with no clear D. Germline V gene data show CDR1 as MGHRA and CDR2 as YSYEKL. The CDR3 is 14 residues long. V gave up 1 base and J gave up 7 bases, with 8 bases separating them. CDR3 nucleotides: TGCGCCAGCAGCCAAGCGGTGCTGAATTCACCCCTCCACTTT. Amino acid sequence: CASSQAVLNSPLHF.

This sequence joins TRBV19 and TRBJ2-5, with D unclear. The length of the CDR3 is 15 residues. Germline assignment: CDR1 LNHDA and CDR2 SQIVND (reference sequence). The germline V and J ends were trimmed by 3 bases and 3 bases, with 14 bases remaining between them. In nucleotides, the CDR3 is TGTGCCAGTAGTATCCCATGGGCTGACAAAGAGACCCAGTACTTC. Its translation is CASSIPWADKETQYF.

The chain employs TRBV7-2 and TRBJ2-7; 7 bases agree with TRBD2. There are 15 residues in the CDR3. J lost 3 bases, V lost 4 bases, and 9 bases had no gene match. CDR1 is SGHTA, CDR2 FQGNSA, per germline. The DNA of the CDR3 is TGTGCCAGCAGCTCCTGGACTAGGTCGGACTACGAGCAGTACTTC. It encodes CASSSWTRSDYEQYF.